The clone carrying this TCR beta chain was counted between two and nine times. As yet, its antigen is unknown. The data stem from a study of T cell repertoires in cytomegalovirus infection. Study-wide context: CMV infection and matching HLA type were both indicated by public TCR beta signatures.

General study findings and limits: Based on cumulative public TCR beta family frequency, carriers of CMV plus the relevant HLA were identified. Ex vivo responses were dominated by HLA-C-restricted CMV-specific TCR beta clonotypes.

TCRdb used MiXCR to reprocess the reads, holding one entry per CDR3 protein. In the table there are around 240,000 distinct CDR3 sequences, roughly 22% of which are singletons. The receptor was derived from a human donor in good health (CMV status not recorded). Some clones in this sample may be carry-over from other donors' samples. The sample comprised CD8+ T cells from PBMCs.

The CDR3 region is CASSYSGANVLTF. CDR3 DNA sequence: TGTGCCAGCAGCTACTCTGGGGCCAACGTCCTGACTTTC. This chain links TRBV7-8 with TRBJ2-6; D gene ambiguous. The V end lost 4 bases, the J end lost 0 bases, and 1 base lay between the germline ends. This CDR3 spans 13 amino acids. CDR1 is SGHVS, CDR2 FQNEAQ, per germline.